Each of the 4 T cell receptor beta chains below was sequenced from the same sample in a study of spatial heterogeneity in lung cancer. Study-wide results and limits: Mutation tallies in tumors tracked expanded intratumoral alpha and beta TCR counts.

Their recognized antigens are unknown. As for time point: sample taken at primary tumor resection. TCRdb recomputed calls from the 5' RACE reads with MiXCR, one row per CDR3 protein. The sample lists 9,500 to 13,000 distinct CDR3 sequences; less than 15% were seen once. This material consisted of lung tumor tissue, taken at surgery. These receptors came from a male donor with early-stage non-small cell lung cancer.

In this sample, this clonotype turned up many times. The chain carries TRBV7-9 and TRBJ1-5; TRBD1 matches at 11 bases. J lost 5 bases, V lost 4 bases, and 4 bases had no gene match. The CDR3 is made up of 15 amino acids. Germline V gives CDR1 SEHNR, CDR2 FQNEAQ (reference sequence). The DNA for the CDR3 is TGTGCCAGCAGCTGGCCGGGACAGGGGGATCAGCCCCAGCATTTT. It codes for CASSWPGQGDQPQHF.

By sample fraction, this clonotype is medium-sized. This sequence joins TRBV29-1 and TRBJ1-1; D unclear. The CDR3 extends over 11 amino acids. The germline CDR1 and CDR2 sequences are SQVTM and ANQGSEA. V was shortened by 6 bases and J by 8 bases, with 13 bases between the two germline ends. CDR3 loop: CSVGTGREAFF. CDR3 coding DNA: TGCAGCGTCGGAACCGGGAGAGAAGCTTTCTTT.

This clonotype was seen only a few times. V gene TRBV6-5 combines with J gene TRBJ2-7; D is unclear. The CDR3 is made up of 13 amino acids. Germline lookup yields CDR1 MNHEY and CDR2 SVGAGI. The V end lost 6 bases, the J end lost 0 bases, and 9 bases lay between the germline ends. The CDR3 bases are TGTGCCAGCAGGCCAGGCAGCTCCTACGAGCAGTACTTC. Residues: CASRPGSSYEQYF.

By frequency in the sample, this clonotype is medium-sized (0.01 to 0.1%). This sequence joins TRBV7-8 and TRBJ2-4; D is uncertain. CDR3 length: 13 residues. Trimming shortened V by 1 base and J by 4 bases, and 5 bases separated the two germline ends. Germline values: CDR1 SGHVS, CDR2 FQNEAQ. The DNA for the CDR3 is TGTGCCAGCAGCTTAGATTGGAAAAACATTCAGTACTTC. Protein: CASSLDWKNIQYF.